Listed here are 11 T cell receptor beta chains from one sample, sequenced in a study of cytomegalovirus exposure and HLA in healthy donors. The PCR used 60 Vbeta and 13 Jbeta primers. The assay was immunoSEQ multiplex PCR, and TCRdb's table has in-frame clones only and misses some. This sample has roughly 200,000 clones, with 9.5% found just once. Source material: PBMCs. These receptors all come from a woman aged 25-40 years in good health and CMV-seropositive.

This chain uses TRBV11-2 with TRBJ2-7; D not resolved. Trimming took 1 base from V and 2 from J, leaving 9 bases between them. CDR3 size: 14 residues. The germline V gene has CDR1 SGHAT and CDR2 FQNNGV. The CDR3 protein is CASSLVDFAYEQYF. CDR3 nucleotides: TGTGCCAGCAGCTTAGTAGATTTCGCCTACGAGCAGTACTTC.

This clone was recorded a few times. The chain is built from TRBV14 and TRBJ2-2, with 9 bases aligning to TRBD2. The trim removed 3 bases at V and 5 bases at J, leaving 4 bases unmatched. The CDR3 totals 15 residues. The V gene's germline CDR1 is SGHDN and CDR2 FVKESK. CDR3 sequence reads: CASSQRGRGTGELFF. In DNA, the CDR3 is TGTGCCAGCAGCCAGCGCGGGAGGGGGACCGGGGAGCTGTTTTTT. The whole variable domain, remainder taken from reference TRBV14 and TRBJ2-2, is EAGVTQFPSHSVIEKGQTVTLRCDPISGHDNLYWYRRVMGKEIKFLLHFVKESKQDESGMPNNRFLAERTGGTYSTLKVQPAELEDSGVYFCASSQRGRGTGELFFGEGSRLTVL.

This chain connects TRBV9 to TRBJ2-7; 12 bases map to TRBD2. From germline, CDR1 is SGDLS and CDR2 YYNGEE. This CDR3 spans 16 amino acids. Trimming removed 0 bases from V and 0 bases from J; junction bases left unmatched: 1. CDR3: CASSVATSGGSYEQYF. The CDR3 nucleotides are TGTGCCAGCAGCGTAGCGACTAGCGGGGGCTCCTACGAGCAGTACTTC.

The sample holds a few counts of this clone. V and J are TRBV27 and TRBJ1-1, with 8 nucleotides matching TRBD1. The V and J ends lost 6 bases and 3 bases, in that order; junction bases with no gene match: 6. This CDR3 spans 14 amino acids. Germline CDR1 MNHEY, CDR2 SMNVEV (reference sequence). CDR3 protein: CASRPEQGDTEAFF. CDR3 DNA sequence: TGTGCCAGCAGGCCAGAACAGGGGGACACTGAAGCTTTCTTT.

The CDR3 loop reads CASSVAGTTYEQYF. CDR3 DNA sequence: TGTGCCAGCAGCGTAGCTGGTACAACGTACGAGCAGTACTTC. The rearrangement uses TRBV9 and TRBJ2-7; D not resolved. The V end lost 0 bases, the J end lost 4 bases, and 11 bases lay between the germline ends. Germline assignment: CDR1 SGDLS and CDR2 YYNGEE. This CDR3 region has 14 residues.

This clone was counted between two and nine times. The chain combines TRBV6-1 with TRBJ1-5; weak D call: TRBD1 (6 bases). In germline, CDR1 is MNHNS, CDR2 SASEGT. The CDR3 is made up of 18 amino acids. V was shortened by 4 bases and J by 0 bases, with 19 bases between the two germline ends. The CDR3 sequence: CASSASTGTPYSNQPQHF. CDR3 DNA sequence: TGTGCCAGCAGTGCGTCGACCGGGACACCCTATAGCAATCAGCCCCAGCATTTT.

This rearrangement joins TRBV10-2 to TRBJ2-1, with 13 bases aligning to TRBD2. CDR3 size: 14 residues. Germline CDR1 and CDR2: WSHSY and SAAADI. V gave up 9 bases and J gave up 3 bases; unmatched junction bases: 2. The CDR3, as DNA: TGCGCCAGTAGGACTAGCGGGGGCTACAATGAGCAGTTCTTC. Protein sequence: CASRTSGGYNEQFF.

This chain connects TRBV5-1 to TRBJ2-2; 9 bases map to TRBD2. J gave up 5 bases and V 0 bases, and 5 bases lay outside the gene matches. Germline assignment: CDR1 SGHRS and CDR2 YFSETQ. This CDR3 region has 16 residues. The CDR3 here is CASSLGPSGITGELFF. The CDR3 DNA follows: TGCGCCAGCAGCTTGGGTCCTAGCGGGATAACCGGGGAGCTGTTTTTT.

This clone has more than one count but fewer than ten. This chain links TRBV15 with TRBJ2-7, with 7 bases identical to TRBD2. Losses at the gene ends were 7 bases for V and 3 bases for J; bases not matched to a gene: 9. This CDR3 region has 14 residues. Per the germline V gene, CDR1 is LNHNV and CDR2 is YYDKDF (reference sequence). The CDR3 loop reads CATKGGSVSYEQYF. CDR3 nucleotides: TGTGCCACCAAGGGCGGGAGTGTAAGCTACGAGCAGTACTTC. Full variable domain (outside the CDR3, taken from reference TRBV15 and TRBJ2-7): DAMVIQNPRYQVTQFGKPVTLSCSQTLNHNVMYWYQQKSSQAPKLLFHYYDKDFNNEADTPDNFQSRRPNTSFCFLDIRSPGLGDTAMYLCATKGGSVSYEQYFGPGTRLTVT.

V usage is TRBV5-1 and J usage is TRBJ2-7, with D perhaps matching TRBD1 (6 bases). V was trimmed by 6 bases and J by 2 bases, leaving 15 bases between them. The CDR3 length is 14 residues. Germline V gene sequence: CDR1 SGHRS, CDR2 YFSETQ. The CDR3 DNA reads TGCGCCAGCACTTACAGGGAGAACGCCTACGAGCAGTACTTC. Translating gives CASTYRENAYEQYF.

This clone was seen a handful of times. The chain recombines TRBV29-1 with TRBJ1-1; TRBD1 matches 9 bases. This CDR3 comprises 12 residues. The germline CDR1 and CDR2 sequences are SQVTM and ANQGSEA. The trim removed 6 bases at V and 3 bases at J, leaving 2 bases unmatched. CDR3 sequence: CSVGQGDTEAFF. The CDR3 DNA follows: TGCAGCGTGGGACAGGGAGACACTGAAGCTTTCTTT. The full variable domain, with the rest looked up from reference TRBV29-1 and TRBJ1-1, is SAVISQKPSRDICQRGTSLTIQCQVDSQVTMMFWYRQQPGQSLTLIATANQGSEATYESGFVIDKFPISRPNLTFSTLTVSNMSPEDSSIYLCSVGQGDTEAFFGQGTRLTVV.